The clone carrying this T cell receptor (beta chain) was seen repeatedly, ten times or more. Its specificity is unknown. J was trimmed by 0 bases and V by 5 bases; bases with no gene match: 13. Germline V lookup: CDR1 MDHEN, CDR2 SYDVKM. There are 17 residues in the CDR3. Amplified TCR beta CDR3 regions came from RNA transcripts. The HTBI primer set served for first-round RT-PCR of the TCR CDR3. A single record per CDR3 protein comes from TCRdb applying MiXCR to the multiplex PCR reads. The sample carries roughly 560,000 distinct CDR3 sequences, 14% to 15% recorded once. The data were taken from a study of T cells in Graves' hyperthyroidism and ophthalmopathy. General study findings and limits: Ophthalmopathy onset followed model prediction by a median roughly 6 months.

The J gene is TRBJ2-7, the V gene TRBV28; 7 bases are shared with TRBD2. The material sequenced was blood. The sequence derives from a middle-aged woman with Graves' ophthalmopathy. CDR3 protein: CASSPPGGSGYSYEQYF. CDR3 nucleotide sequence: TGTGCCAGCAGTCCCCCTGGGGGTAGCGGGTACTCCTACGAGCAGTACTTC. The full variable domain, rest sourced from reference TRBV28 and TRBJ2-7, is DVKVTQSSRYLVKRTGEKVFLECVQDMDHENMFWYRQDPGLGLRLIYFSYDVKMKEKGDIPEGYSVSREKKERFSLILESASTNQTSMYLCASSPPGGSGYSYEQYFGPGTRLTVT.